One sample yielded the 26 T cell receptor beta chains listed below, sequenced in a study of blood T cells in healthy people across ages (dated by TCRdb to 2015 to 2017). The method behind the library was 5' RACE. For sequencing, an Illumina HiSeq 2500 was employed. A second roughly 7 to 11 cycle PCR used a sample-barcoded 5' primer and a J-beta primer mix. Through fastp at Q25 and MiXCR, TCRdb rebuilt clones from the public reads, retaining in-frame beta chains. Every entry covers one CDR3 protein and lists the most common genes and DNA from its rows. This sample is represented by fewer than 1.5 million distinct CDR3 sequences; around two fifths of them were singletons. The top ten constitute 7.9% of the sample. Sequencing was done on a sample of blood. These receptor sequences come from a woman in her late teens or twenties in good health.

This clonotype has a count of ten or more. V is TRBV12-3 or TRBV12-4 and J is TRBJ2-3; D call uncertain. V dropped 7 bases and J dropped 1 base, with 12 bases sitting between them. This CDR3 spans 14 amino acids. CDR3 DNA: TGTGCCAGCAAGTTGGGCGGAGGCACAGATACGCAGTATTTT. Translating it yields CASKLGGGTDTQYF.

The chain is built from TRBV5-5 and TRBJ1-2; tentatively, D is TRBD1 (5 bases). Trimming removed 4 bases at V and 0 bases at J, with 10 bases between. The CDR3 runs 14 residues. Looked up from germline, CDR1 is SGHKS and CDR2 is YYEKEE (reference sequence). The CDR3 nucleotides read TGTGCCAGCAGCCGGGGGGTACCTAACTATGGCTACACCTTC. This codes for CASSRGVPNYGYTF. The full variable domain, rest sourced from reference TRBV5-5 and TRBJ1-2, is DAGVTQSPTHLIKTRGQQVTLRCSPISGHKSVSWYQQVLGQGPQFIFQYYEKEERGRGNFPDRFSARQFPNYSSELNVNALLLGDSALYLCASSRGVPNYGYTFGSGTRLTVV.

The chain couples TRBV4-1 to TRBJ2-3, with TRBD2 matching 7 bases. This CDR3 comprises 15 residues. The trim removed 0 bases at V and 2 bases at J, leaving 2 bases unmatched. Germline loops: CDR1 MGHRA, CDR2 YSYEKL. Written as DNA, the CDR3 is TGCGCCAGCAGCCAAGAACAGCGGGACACAGATACGCAGTATTTT. It translates to CASSQEQRDTDTQYF.

This chain joins TRBV20-1 and TRBJ2-1, with unresolved D. The CDR3 loop spans 13 amino acids. Germline loops: CDR1 DFQATT, CDR2 SNEGSKA (reference sequence). V was shortened by 3 bases and J by 4 bases, with 10 bases between the two germline ends. The CDR3 spells CSASKQTYNEQFF. CDR3 DNA sequence: TGCAGTGCTAGTAAGCAGACATACAATGAGCAGTTCTTC.

The chain has TRBV7-8 and TRBJ1-2; unclear D gene. This CDR3 is built from 13 residues. V was shortened by 1 base and J by 4 bases, with 7 bases between the two germline ends. Germline CDR1 and CDR2: SGHVS and FQNEAQ. The CDR3 loop reads CASSLVVSYGYTF. For the CDR3, the DNA is TGTGCCAGCAGCTTAGTAGTTAGCTATGGCTACACCTTC.

The chain has TRBV5-4 and TRBJ1-1; TRBD1 is a possible D gene (6 bases). The CDR3 totals 15 residues. Trimming stripped 0 bases from V and 8 bases from J, with 17 bases between. CDR1 is SGHNT, CDR2 YYREEE, per germline (reference sequence). CDR3 in amino acids: CASSLVGAGLCEAFF. In DNA form, the CDR3 reads TGTGCCAGCAGCTTGGTGGGGGCTGGGCTGTGCGAAGCTTTCTTT. Full variable domain (remainder filled in from reference TRBV5-4 and TRBJ1-1): ETGVTQSPTHLIKTRGQQVTLRCSSQSGHNTVSWYQQALGQGPQFIFQYYREEENGRGNFPPRFSGLQFPNYSSELNVNALELDDSALYLCASSLVGAGLCEAFFGQGTRLTVV.

The chain links TRBV6-5 to TRBJ2-6; 8 bases agree with TRBD1. The CDR3 covers 19 residues. The germline gives CDR1 MNHEY, CDR2 SVGAGI. The trim removed 0 bases at V and 0 bases at J, leaving 7 bases unmatched. The CDR3 DNA is TGTGCCAGCAGTTACTCGACGGGACAGGTTCGCTCTGGGGCCAACGTCCTGACTTTC. This codes for CASSYSTGQVRSGANVLTF.

The V call is TRBV11-1, the J call TRBJ2-4; possible D gene TRBD1, 5 bases. The DNA end favors TRBJ2-5, so the J call may be wrong. The CDR3 is 13 residues long. Per germline, CDR1 SGHAT and CDR2 FQDESV (reference sequence). Here the CDR3 reads CASRSGFGETQYF. CDR3 nucleotide sequence: TGTGCCAGCAGATCAGGGTTTGGGGAGACCCAGTACTTC.

This chain uses TRBV24-1 with TRBJ2-1, with no clear D. The germline V gene encodes CDR1 KGHDR and CDR2 SFDVKD. V lost 5 bases and J lost 4, with 14 bases in between. The CDR3 spans 15 residues. CDR3 region: CATSATGADYNEQFF. The CDR3 DNA reads TGTGCCACCAGTGCGACGGGTGCGGATTACAATGAGCAGTTCTTC.

This clonotype was seen more than once but under ten times. The rearrangement links TRBV6-5 to TRBJ2-1, with 11 positions matching TRBD2. CDR1 and CDR2 from the germline V gene are MNHEY and SVGAGI. V gave up 6 bases and J gave up 6 bases; unmatched junction bases: 1. CDR3 length: 13 amino acids. The CDR3 is CASSGTSGNEQFF. The CDR3 coding sequence is TGTGCCAGCAGCGGGACTAGCGGCAATGAGCAGTTCTTC.

V usage is TRBV7-9 and J usage is TRBJ2-1; 7 bases are a match to TRBD1. CDR3 size: 16 residues. Unmatched junction bases numbered 6, after V lost 4 bases and J lost 0 bases. Germline-derived CDR1 and CDR2 are SEHNR and FQNEAQ (reference sequence). The CDR3 spells CASSWDSHSSYNEQFF. CDR3 in DNA: TGTGCCAGCAGCTGGGACAGCCACTCCTCCTACAATGAGCAGTTCTTC.

This clonotype was observed a few times. V is TRBV20-1 and J is TRBJ2-1; D possibly corresponds to TRBD2 (7 bases). The germline gives CDR1 DFQATT, CDR2 SNEGSKA (reference sequence). V lost 5 bases, J lost 7 bases, and 15 bases lay in between. The CDR3 is 13 amino acids. The CDR3 sequence is CSAGGGSPNEQFF. CDR3 nucleotides: TGCAGTGCTGGGGGGGGCAGCCCGAATGAGCAGTTCTTC.

The chain employs TRBV3-1 and TRBJ2-7; 8 bases line up with TRBD1. From germline, CDR1 is LGHDT and CDR2 YNNKEL (reference sequence). The CDR3 contains 15 residues. With 3 bases clipped from V and 2 bases from J, the junction kept 6 bases outside the gene matches. In DNA form, the CDR3 reads TGTGCCAGCAGCCAGTTCGACAGGGGTACCTACGAGCAGTACTTC. This sequence encodes CASSQFDRGTYEQYF.

The sample holds many counts of this clonotype. The CDR3 loop reads CSVSKGDYYGYTF. CDR3 DNA: TGCAGCGTCTCGAAGGGGGACTACTATGGCTACACCTTC. The rearrangement uses TRBV29-1 and TRBJ1-2, with D perhaps TRBD1 (6 bases). Germline V gene data show CDR1 as SQVTM and CDR2 as ANQGSEA. Trimming took off 6 bases at V and 3 bases at J, with 14 bases between the two ends. The length of the CDR3 is 13 residues.

This chain connects TRBV5-1 to TRBJ2-5; D could derive from TRBD1 or TRBD2 (5 bases each). Gene TRBJ2-4 matches the end of the DNA better, so the J call may be wrong. The CDR3 extends over 14 amino acids. The germline V gene encodes CDR1 SGHRS and CDR2 YFSETQ. CDR3: CASSRDVAKNIQYF. CDR3 nucleotide sequence: TGCGCCAGCAGCCGGGACGTAGCCAAAAACATTCAGTACTTC.

The rearrangement uses TRBV6-5 and TRBJ1-5; no definite D call. CDR3 size: 15 residues. V lost 0 bases to trimming and J lost 3 bases, with 9 bases between them. The germline CDR1 and CDR2 sequences are MNHEY and SVGAGI. This chain's CDR3 is CASSYSRGFNQPQHF. DNA for the CDR3: TGTGCCAGCAGTTACTCGCGAGGATTCAATCAGCCCCAGCATTTT.

With regard to this clonotype: A much larger clone differs from this one at a single base, so this may be a read error. As DNA, the CDR3 is TGTGCCAGCAGTCTTGGGACAGGGGGGAATGAGCAGTACTTC. It yields the protein CASSLGTGGNEQYF. This rearrangement joins TRBV6-5 to TRBJ2-5, with 11 bases identical to TRBD1. The CDR3 covers 14 residues. Germline V CDR1 and CDR2: MNHEY, SVGAGI. The junction had 10 bases not matched to a gene; V was cut back by 5 bases and J by 11 bases.

The genes are TRBV6-1 and TRBJ1-5, with 10 bases identical to TRBD1. Germline V CDR1 and CDR2: MNHNS, SASEGT. This CDR3 has 20 amino acids. The V gene end was trimmed by 9 bases and the J gene end by 0 bases; junction bases not matched to a gene: 20. DNA for the CDR3: TGTGCCAGTGGTATATCTGGGACAGGGGCGAAGGGGTATAGCAATCAGCCCCAGCATTTT. This sequence encodes CASGISGTGAKGYSNQPQHF.

The chain carries TRBV6-8 and TRBJ1-5; TRBD1 aligns across 7 bases. The CDR3 runs to 16 residues. Trimming removed 7 bases from V and 2 bases from J; junction bases left unmatched: 11. Looked up from germline, CDR1 is MNHGY and CDR2 is SAAAGT. In DNA form, the CDR3 reads TGTGCCAGCACCTACCTACAGGGGAGGTGCAATCAGCCCCAGCATTTT. Translation gives CASTYLQGRCNQPQHF.

The chain carries TRBV20-1 and TRBJ2-1, with TRBD2 matching over 10 bases. Germline loops: CDR1 DFQATT, CDR2 SNEGSKA (reference sequence). The CDR3 spans 13 residues. The ends lost 2 bases at V and 5 bases at J; junction bases unmatched: 0. The CDR3 sequence is CSARLAGDNEQFF. CDR3 in DNA: TGCAGTGCTAGACTAGCGGGGGACAATGAGCAGTTCTTC.

On this clonotype itself: A much larger clone sits a single nucleotide away, making a read error possible. The rearrangement links TRBV29-1 to TRBJ2-1, with 8 bases matching TRBD1. The germline V gene encodes CDR1 SQVTM and CDR2 ANQGSEA. Unmatched junction bases numbered 6, after V lost 4 bases and J lost 10 bases. CDR3 length: 12 amino acids. CDR3 nucleotide sequence: TGCAGCGTTGGCCAGGGGGCCTACGAGCAGTTCTTC. It translates to CSVGQGAYEQFF.

V is TRBV27 and J is TRBJ2-1, with D possibly called TRBD1 or TRBD2 (5 bases each). V was clipped by 3 bases and J by 2 bases, with 8 bases between them. The CDR3 runs 14 residues. Germline assignment: CDR1 MNHEY and CDR2 SMNVEV (reference sequence). The DNA of the CDR3 is TGTGCCAGCAGTTTGAGGGACGCCTACAATGAGCAGTTCTTC. It is translated as CASSLRDAYNEQFF.

CDR3 amino acids: CAWSAPDRGGKKLFF. CDR3 coding DNA: TGTGCCTGGAGCGCCCCGGACAGGGGAGGGAAAAAACTGTTTTTT. The V gene is TRBV30, the J gene TRBJ1-4, with 9 bases that match TRBD1. CDR1 and CDR2 from the germline V gene are GTSNPN and SVGIG (reference sequence). The CDR3 covers 15 residues. V shed 3 bases, J shed 9 bases, and the junction held 11 bases outside the gene matches.

This chain links TRBV4-1 with TRBJ2-1; 9 bases match TRBD1. The CDR3 spans 15 residues. The ends lost 4 bases at V and 13 bases at J; junction bases unmatched: 14. Germline values: CDR1 MGHRA, CDR2 YSYEKL. The CDR3: CASSPGTGMGETQFF. The CDR3 coding sequence is TGCGCCAGCAGCCCAGGGACAGGGATGGGAGAGACCCAGTTCTTC.

This clonotype was counted a single time. The V call is TRBV20-1, the J call TRBJ2-5, with D possibly matching TRBD1 (6 bases). The CDR3 is made up of 13 amino acids. Trimming removed 0 bases at V and 5 bases at J, with 10 bases between. The germline gives CDR1 DFQATT, CDR2 SNEGSKA (reference sequence). The CDR3 DNA follows: TGCAGTGCTAGAGATTGGGGGCCGGAGACCCAGTACTTC. Translated, it gives CSARDWGPETQYF.

The rearrangement joins TRBV20-1 to TRBJ1-4, with TRBD1 as a possible D gene (5 bases). The CDR3 is 15 residues long. Germline values: CDR1 DFQATT, CDR2 SNEGSKA (reference sequence). V was shortened by 5 bases and J by 8 bases, with 21 bases between the two germline ends. Written as DNA, the CDR3 is TGCAGTGCTGTCCCCCCTGGGGGAGGGAGGGAAAAACTGTTTTTT. Its translation is CSAVPPGGGREKLFF.